Below are 5 T cell receptor beta chains sequenced from a single sample in a study of early T cells in non-severe SARS-CoV-2 infection. TCRdb passed the 5' RACE reads through MiXCR, listing each CDR3 protein once. This sample has tens of thousands of distinct CDR3 sequences, with around 5% found just once. The sequenced material came from whole blood. These receptors were obtained from an adult who was a healthcare worker with PCR-confirmed SARS-CoV-2 infection or an uninfected control (not recorded which).

The table lists this clonotype with a count of one. The junction does not match germline at one end; this may be a read error. The rearrangement uses TRBV29-1 and TRBJ2-3; D gene uncertain. This CDR3 has 15 residues. Germline loops: CDR1 SQVTM, CDR2 ANQGSEA. CDR3 loop: CSVEESPRSTDTPYF. The DNA of the CDR3 is TGCAGCGTTGAAGAAAGCCCACGTAGCACAGATACGCCGTATTTT.

This clonotype has just a few counts. The chain links TRBV12-3 or TRBV12-4 to TRBJ1-6, with a tentative D call TRBD1 (6 bases). This CDR3 comprises 19 residues. The germline V and J ends were trimmed by 7 bases and 0 bases, with 22 bases remaining between them. DNA of the CDR3: TGTGCCAGCACCCCGGGGGCTTGGCCCCTACGCTCCTATAATTCACCCCTCCACTTT. Translated: CASTPGAWPLRSYNSPLHF.

By sample fraction, this clonotype is medium-sized. This chain joins TRBV18 and TRBJ1-2, with 11 bases matching TRBD1. V shed 1 base, J shed 6 bases, and the junction held 4 bases outside the gene matches. Germline CDR1 KGHSH, CDR2 LQKENI. The CDR3 spans 15 residues. The CDR3 DNA sequence: TGTGCCAGCTCACCACGGACAGGGGGCTTGGATGGCTACACCTTC. This translates into CASSPRTGGLDGYTF.

Ten or more counts support this clonotype. The chain combines TRBV20-1 with TRBJ1-2; TRBD1 matches 8 bases. J was trimmed by 6 bases and V by 0 bases; bases with no gene match: 9. This CDR3 has 15 residues. CDR1 is DFQATT and CDR2 is SNEGSKA in the germline V gene (reference sequence). CDR3 nucleotide sequence: TGCAGTGCTAGAGATCTAAGGCAGGGGGCAAATGGCTACACCTTC. Its translation is CSARDLRQGANGYTF.

At least ten counts were recorded for this clonotype. This chain joins TRBV3-1 and TRBJ1-1; D not certain. There are 15 residues in the CDR3. The germline V and J ends were trimmed by 6 bases and 0 bases, with 14 bases remaining between them. Germline V CDR1 and CDR2: LGHDT, YNNKEL (reference sequence). CDR3 amino acids: CASSFDITMNTEAFF. In DNA form, the CDR3 reads TGTGCCAGCAGTTTCGACATAACTATGAACACTGAAGCTTTCTTT. Full variable domain (missing parts from reference TRBV3-1 and TRBJ1-1): DTAVSQTPKYLVTQMGNDKSIKCEQNLGHDTMYWYKQDSKKFLKIMFSYNNKELIINETVPNRFSPKSPDKAHLNLHINSLELGDSAVYFCASSFDITMNTEAFFGQGTRLTVV.